One and the same sample provided the 16 T cell receptor beta chains below, sequenced in a study of shared T cell receptors in the human thymus. Libraries were prepared by immunoSEQ multiplex PCR; TCRdb keeps only in-frame clonotypes and omits some of them. The data show about 710,000 clones, around 87% seen once. These records were also assigned to another study, of human thymus T cells.

Sample: thymocytes. The receptors shown here come from a boy younger than two with a congenital heart defect.

As for this clone: The same CDR3 is also encoded by other DNA sequences in this sample. This chain joins TRBV7-2 and TRBJ2-5; the D gene is possibly TRBD2 (6 bases). CDR1 SGHTA and CDR2 FQGNSA come from the germline V gene. V lost 2 bases and J 5 bases, leaving 6 bases between the germline ends. This CDR3 spans 12 amino acids. In DNA, the CDR3 is TGTGCCAGCAGCTTAAGCGGGGAGACCCAGTACTTC. Its translation: CASSLSGETQYF.

The chain links TRBV5-1 to TRBJ1-1; no reliable D call. The CDR3 sequence is 14 residues long. V lost 4 bases to trimming and J lost 8 bases, with 18 bases between them. Germline loops: CDR1 SGHRS, CDR2 YFSETQ. CDR3 sequence reads: CASSPSQQRAEAFF. The CDR3 DNA reads as TGCGCCAGCAGCCCCTCTCAACAGAGAGCCGAAGCTTTCTTT.

The V and J genes are TRBV5-4 and TRBJ2-3; 7 bases are a match to TRBD2. Per germline, CDR1 SGHNT and CDR2 YYREEE (reference sequence). The CDR3 totals 16 residues. V lost 3 bases to trimming and J lost 2 bases; unmatched junction nucleotides: 9. The CDR3 nucleotides are TGTGCCAGCAGCTCAACTAGCGCTGGCAACACAGATACGCAGTATTTT. It yields the protein CASSSTSAGNTDTQYF.

The chain is built from TRBV4-3 and TRBJ1-4, with D uncertain. This CDR3 region has 19 residues. Trimming removed 1 base from V and 2 bases from J, with 20 bases in between. Germline lookup yields CDR1 LGHNA and CDR2 YSLEER. CDR3 sequence: CASSQVASRTRRTNEKLFF. In DNA, the CDR3 is TGCGCCAGCAGCCAAGTCGCCTCTAGAACACGACGCACTAATGAAAAACTGTTTTTT.

The chain employs TRBV5-6 and TRBJ2-2; TRBD2 is a possible D gene (6 bases). The CDR3 spans 19 residues. Germline V gene data show CDR1 as SGHDT and CDR2 as YYEEEE. Trimming left V 0 bases short and J 0 bases short, with 18 bases between. CDR3 sequence reads: CASSLGRAGGPTNTGELFF. The CDR3 DNA reads TGTGCCAGCAGCTTGGGTAGAGCCGGAGGGCCAACGAACACCGGGGAGCTGTTTTTT.

The V gene is TRBV28, the J gene TRBJ2-1, with 7 positions matching TRBD2. This CDR3 region has 17 residues. Trimming took 6 bases from V and 2 from J; bases not matched to a gene: 13. The germline V gene encodes CDR1 MDHEN and CDR2 SYDVKM. CDR3 amino acids: CASSRGAPSGPYNEQFF. The CDR3 DNA sequence: TGTGCCAGCAGCCGCGGGGCGCCTAGCGGTCCCTACAATGAGCAGTTCTTC.

This chain connects TRBV5-4 to TRBJ2-5; 8 bases agree with TRBD1. The last part of the DNA fits TRBJ2-7 better; the J call may be wrong. The V gene's germline CDR1 is SGHNT and CDR2 YYREEE (reference sequence). The CDR3 sequence is 13 residues long. This CDR3 reads CASSWDRNYEQYF. Written as DNA, the CDR3 is TGTGCCAGCAGCTGGGACAGGAACTACGAGCAGTACTTC.

The chain has TRBV19 and TRBJ2-1, with 8 bases aligning to TRBD2. The germline V gene has CDR1 LNHDA and CDR2 SQIVND (reference sequence). Trimming took 2 bases from V and 6 from J; bases not matched to a gene: 3. The CDR3 is 14 amino acids. The CDR3 spells CASSITGGPNEQFF. The CDR3 DNA reads TGTGCCAGTAGTATAACGGGGGGGCCCAATGAGCAGTTCTTC.

This clone was seen only a few times. The genes are TRBV27 and TRBJ2-3, with 10 bases aligning to TRBD2. Germline V CDR1 and CDR2: MNHEY, SMNVEV (reference sequence). The CDR3 consists of 16 residues. The J segment lost 4 bases and the V segment lost 5 bases, leaving 9 bases of the junction unmatched. CDR3 region: CASSHSGRRNPDTQYF. CDR3 in DNA: TGTGCCAGCAGTCATAGCGGGAGGAGAAACCCAGATACGCAGTATTTT.

This clone was observed once. The gene calls are TRBV9 and TRBJ2-3; 7 bases are shared with TRBD2. Unmatched junction bases numbered 5, after V lost 1 base and J lost 3 bases. In germline, CDR1 is SGDLS, CDR2 YYNGEE. The CDR3 totals 15 residues. The chain's CDR3 is CASSVRTRGTDTQYF. The CDR3 DNA reads as TGTGCCAGCAGCGTACGGACTAGGGGAACAGATACGCAGTATTTT.

The chain joins TRBV5-1 to TRBJ2-1; 8 positions agree with TRBD2. Germline CDR1 and CDR2: SGHRS and YFSETQ. The V gene end was trimmed by 4 bases and the J gene end by 6 bases; junction bases not matched to a gene: 24. The CDR3 runs 20 residues. CDR3: CASSNTAISGSDLGCNEQFF. The DNA of the CDR3 is TGCGCCAGCAGCAATACAGCTATAAGCGGGAGCGACTTGGGGTGCAATGAGCAGTTCTTC.

The V gene is TRBV9, the J gene TRBJ1-4; D ambiguous. The V gene's germline CDR1 is SGDLS and CDR2 YYNGEE. V lost 4 bases, J lost 6 bases, and 16 bases lay in between. The CDR3 is 15 amino acids. The CDR3 loop reads CASSTGPGGDEKLFF. In DNA form, the CDR3 reads TGTGCCAGCAGCACTGGACCGGGAGGTGATGAAAAACTGTTTTTT.

The rearrangement joins TRBV27 to TRBJ2-7; D is perhaps TRBD2 (6 bases). Between the trimmed V and J ends, which lost 1 base and 5 bases, there was a span of 15 bases. CDR1 MNHEY and CDR2 SMNVEV come from the germline V gene (reference sequence). This CDR3 has 15 amino acids. This chain's CDR3 is CASSLFGRETDEQYF. The CDR3 nucleotides are TGTGCCAGCAGTTTATTCGGGCGGGAAACGGACGAGCAGTACTTC.

The chain carries TRBV6-5 and TRBJ2-3, with D tentatively TRBD2 (5 bases). This CDR3 comprises 15 residues. Trimming took 2 bases from V and 0 from J, leaving 9 bases between them. Germline V gene sequence: CDR1 MNHEY, CDR2 SVGAGI. CDR3 DNA: TGTGCCAGCAGTTACATTGGGGAGAGCACAGATACGCAGTATTTT. Amino acid sequence: CASSYIGESTDTQYF.

The table lists this clone with a few counts. V usage is TRBV19 and J usage is TRBJ2-1; 8 bases are shared with TRBD2. The J segment lost 15 bases and the V segment lost 5 bases, leaving 12 bases of the junction unmatched. This CDR3 comprises 13 residues. Per the germline V gene, CDR1 is LNHDA and CDR2 is SQIVND (reference sequence). Here the CDR3 DNA reads TGTGCCAGTAGTTCGATGCGTGGGACTAGTATGTTCTTC. This gives the protein CASSSMRGTSMFF.

The chain is built from TRBV11-2 and TRBJ2-1; maybe TRBD2 (6 bases). The CDR3 contains 16 residues. V was clipped by 5 bases and J by 8 bases, with 22 bases between them. The germline V gene has CDR1 SGHAT and CDR2 FQNNGV. The CDR3 DNA reads as TGTGCCAGCAGCCTAAACGAACCTAGCGCTGGCGATGAGCAGTTCTTC. The encoded protein is CASSLNEPSAGDEQFF.